The clone carrying this TCR beta chain was counted a few times. The data derive from a study of esophageal squamous cell carcinoma under preoperative chemotherapy. Study information: Both tumor-infiltrating lymphocytes and peripheral blood T cells had their TCR repertoires profiled.

Germline values: CDR1 SGHTA, CDR2 FQGNSA. Unmatched junction bases numbered 9, after V lost 3 bases and J lost 10 bases. The CDR3 is 15 amino acids. Sample time point: before preoperative PTX-NDP chemotherapy. Using its own MiXCR run on the PCR reads, TCRdb lists one record per CDR3 protein. The sample records 25,000 to 35,000 distinct CDR3 sequences, around 50% being singletons. The source of this sequence is a human donor with esophageal squamous cell carcinoma. The donor label of this sample is uncertain. The chain recombines TRBV7-2 with TRBJ2-1; 10 bases line up with TRBD2. The specimen was obtained from a patient given preoperative chemotherapy. In DNA form, the CDR3 reads TGTGCCAGCAGCTTTGGGGCCAGCGGGAGGGCCGAGCAGTTCTTC. Its translation: CASSFGASGRAEQFF.